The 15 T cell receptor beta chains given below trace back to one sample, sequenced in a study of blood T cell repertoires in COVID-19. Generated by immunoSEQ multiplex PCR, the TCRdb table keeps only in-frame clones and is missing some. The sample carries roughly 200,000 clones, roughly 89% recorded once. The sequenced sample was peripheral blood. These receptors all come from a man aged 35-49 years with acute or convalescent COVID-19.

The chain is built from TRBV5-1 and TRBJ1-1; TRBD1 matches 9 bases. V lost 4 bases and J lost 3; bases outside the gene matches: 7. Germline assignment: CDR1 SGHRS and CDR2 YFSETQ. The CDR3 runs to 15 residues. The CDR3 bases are TGCGCCAGCAGCAGGACAGGGGTCCCCGACACTGAAGCTTTCTTT. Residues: CASSRTGVPDTEAFF.

The CDR3 region has the DNA TGTGCCAGCAGCCCTCTCCCGGGACAGGGGTTGAACACTGAAGCTTTCTTT. Its translation is CASSPLPGQGLNTEAFF. The rearrangement joins TRBV7-8 to TRBJ1-1; the match to TRBD1 covers 10 bases. CDR1 and CDR2 from the germline V gene are SGHVS and FQNEAQ. V was pared by 5 bases and J by 0 bases, with 9 bases of the junction left unmatched. The CDR3 has 17 residues. The full variable domain, in which reference TRBV7-8 and TRBJ1-1 provide the parts outside the CDR3, is GAGVSQSPRYKVAKRGQDVALRCDPISGHVSLFWYQQALGQGPEFLTYFQNEAQLDKSGLPSDRFFAERPEGSVSTLKIQRTQQEDSAVYLCASSPLPGQGLNTEAFFGQGTRLTVV.

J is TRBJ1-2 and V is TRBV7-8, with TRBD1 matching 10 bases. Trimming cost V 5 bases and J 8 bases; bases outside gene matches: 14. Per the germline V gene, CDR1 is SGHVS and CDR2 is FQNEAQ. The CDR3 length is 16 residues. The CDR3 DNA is TGTGCCAGCAGCATGGGGATTGGACAGGGGGTAGAAGGCTACACCTTC. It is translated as CASSMGIGQGVEGYTF.

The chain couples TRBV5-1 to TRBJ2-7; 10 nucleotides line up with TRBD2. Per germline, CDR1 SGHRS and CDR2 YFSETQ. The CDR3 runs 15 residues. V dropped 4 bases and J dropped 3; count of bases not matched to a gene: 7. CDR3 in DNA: TGCGCCAGCAGCCCAGGACTAGCGGACGACTACGAGCAGTACTTC. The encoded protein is CASSPGLADDYEQYF. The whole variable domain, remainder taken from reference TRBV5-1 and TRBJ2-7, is KAGVTQTPRYLIKTRGQQVTLSCSPISGHRSVSWYQQTPGQGLQFLFEYFSETQRNKGNFPGRFSGRQFSNSRSEMNVSTLELGDSALYLCASSPGLADDYEQYFGPGTRLTVT.

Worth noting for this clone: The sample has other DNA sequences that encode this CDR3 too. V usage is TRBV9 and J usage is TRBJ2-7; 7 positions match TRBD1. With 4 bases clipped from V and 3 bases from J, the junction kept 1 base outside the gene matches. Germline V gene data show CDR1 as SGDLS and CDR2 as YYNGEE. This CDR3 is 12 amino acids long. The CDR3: CASSRDSYEQYF. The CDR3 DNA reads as TGTGCCAGCAGCCGGGACAGCTACGAGCAGTACTTC.

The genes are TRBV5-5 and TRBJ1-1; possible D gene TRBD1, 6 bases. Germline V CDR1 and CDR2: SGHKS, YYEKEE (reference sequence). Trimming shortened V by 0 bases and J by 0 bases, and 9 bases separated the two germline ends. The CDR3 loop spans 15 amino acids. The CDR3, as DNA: TGTGCCAGCAGCTTGGCAGGGGCCCTGAACACTGAAGCTTTCTTT. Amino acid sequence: CASSLAGALNTEAFF.

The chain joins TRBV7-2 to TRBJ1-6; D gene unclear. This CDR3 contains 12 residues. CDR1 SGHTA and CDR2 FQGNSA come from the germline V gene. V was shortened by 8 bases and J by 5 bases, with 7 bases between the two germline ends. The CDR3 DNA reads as TGTGCCAGCGGCCATGATAATTCACCCCTCCACTTT. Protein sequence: CASGHDNSPLHF.

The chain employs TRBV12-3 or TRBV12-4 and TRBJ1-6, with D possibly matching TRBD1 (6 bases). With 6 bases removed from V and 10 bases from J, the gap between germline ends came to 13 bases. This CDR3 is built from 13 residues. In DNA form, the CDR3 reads TGTGCCAGCAGGCTCCGGGACACCTCACCCCTCCACTTT. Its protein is CASRLRDTSPLHF.

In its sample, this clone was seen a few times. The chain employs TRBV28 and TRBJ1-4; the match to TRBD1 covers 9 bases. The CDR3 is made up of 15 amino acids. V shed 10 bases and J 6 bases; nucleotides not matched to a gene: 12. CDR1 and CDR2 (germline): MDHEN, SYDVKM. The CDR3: CATEGVQGADEKLFF. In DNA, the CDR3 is TGTGCCACCGAGGGAGTACAGGGGGCGGATGAAAAACTGTTTTTT.

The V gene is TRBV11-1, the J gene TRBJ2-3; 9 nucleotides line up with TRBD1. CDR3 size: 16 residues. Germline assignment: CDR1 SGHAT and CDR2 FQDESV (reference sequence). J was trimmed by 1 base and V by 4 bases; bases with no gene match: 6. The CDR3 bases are TGTGCCAGCAGCTACCCGGGACAGGGACGCACAGATACGCAGTATTTT. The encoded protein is CASSYPGQGRTDTQYF.

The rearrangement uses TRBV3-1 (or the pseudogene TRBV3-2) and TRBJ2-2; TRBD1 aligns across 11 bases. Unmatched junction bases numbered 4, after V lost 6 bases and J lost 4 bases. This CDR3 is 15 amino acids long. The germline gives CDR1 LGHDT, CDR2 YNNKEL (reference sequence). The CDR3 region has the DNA TGTGCCAGCAGTTCGGGACAGGGGGGCACCGGGGAGCTGTTTTTT. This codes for CASSSGQGGTGELFF.

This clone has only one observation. CDR3 amino acids: CASSAAVGAREQYF. CDR3 DNA sequence: TGCGCCAGCAGTGCCGCCGTTGGGGCACGCGAGCAGTACTTC. The chain joins TRBV10-2 to TRBJ2-7; D perhaps matches TRBD1 (5 bases). Germline CDR1 reads WSHSY; CDR2 reads SAAADI. CDR3 length: 14 amino acids. Trimming stripped 4 bases from V and 6 bases from J, with 16 bases between.

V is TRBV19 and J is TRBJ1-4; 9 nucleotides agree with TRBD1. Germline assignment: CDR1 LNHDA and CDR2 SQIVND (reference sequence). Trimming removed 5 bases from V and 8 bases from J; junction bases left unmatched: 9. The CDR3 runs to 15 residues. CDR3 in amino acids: CASSSQTGGGEKLFF. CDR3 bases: TGTGCCAGTAGTTCACAGACAGGGGGAGGGGAAAAACTGTTTTTT.

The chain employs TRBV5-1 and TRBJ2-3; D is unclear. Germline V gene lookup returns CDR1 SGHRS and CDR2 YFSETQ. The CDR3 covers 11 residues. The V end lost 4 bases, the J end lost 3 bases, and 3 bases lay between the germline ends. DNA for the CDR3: TGCGCCAGCAGCGCGACAGATACGCAGTATTTT. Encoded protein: CASSATDTQYF.

Here the CDR3 DNA reads TGTGCCATCAGTGAGCCACACAGGGGAGGTGAAAAACTGTTTTTT. It encodes CAISEPHRGGEKLFF. V is TRBV10-3 and J is TRBJ1-4; TRBD1 aligns across 7 bases. Germline-derived CDR1 and CDR2 are ENHRY and SYGVKD. The J segment lost 7 bases and the V segment lost 2 bases, leaving 7 bases of the junction unmatched. This CDR3 has 15 amino acids.